The entry below describes one T cell receptor (beta chain). The antigen is not known. Random hexamers primed reverse transcription of about 0.45 to 1 ug RNA. With immunoSEQ multiplex PCR, TCR beta CDR3 was amplified across 54 Vbeta and 13 Jbeta. TCRdb fed the immunoSEQ multiplex PCR reads into MiXCR, producing one record per CDR3 protein. There are hundreds of thousands of distinct CDR3 sequences in the sample; less than 96% occur only once, and approximately 0.1% lies in the top ten. CDR3 length: 13 amino acids. J lost 4 bases, V lost 7 bases, and 4 bases had no gene match. The TEMRA cells underwent FACS enrichment, while the CD8+ and CD4+ T cells underwent negative isolation. This specimen comes from a study of CD8 T cells in Susac syndrome. General study results and limits: In Susac patients, clonal expansion was not detected in CD4+ cells.

The sequence came from a human donor with Susac syndrome. Sequences were obtained from CD4+ T cells from PBMCs. The V call is TRBV23-1, the J call TRBJ1-1; 9 positions agree with TRBD1. TRBV23-1 is an ORF; its function is uncertain. CDR3: CASTDRGGTEAFF. CDR3 bases: TGCGCCAGCACCGACAGGGGGGGCACTGAAGCTTTCTTT.